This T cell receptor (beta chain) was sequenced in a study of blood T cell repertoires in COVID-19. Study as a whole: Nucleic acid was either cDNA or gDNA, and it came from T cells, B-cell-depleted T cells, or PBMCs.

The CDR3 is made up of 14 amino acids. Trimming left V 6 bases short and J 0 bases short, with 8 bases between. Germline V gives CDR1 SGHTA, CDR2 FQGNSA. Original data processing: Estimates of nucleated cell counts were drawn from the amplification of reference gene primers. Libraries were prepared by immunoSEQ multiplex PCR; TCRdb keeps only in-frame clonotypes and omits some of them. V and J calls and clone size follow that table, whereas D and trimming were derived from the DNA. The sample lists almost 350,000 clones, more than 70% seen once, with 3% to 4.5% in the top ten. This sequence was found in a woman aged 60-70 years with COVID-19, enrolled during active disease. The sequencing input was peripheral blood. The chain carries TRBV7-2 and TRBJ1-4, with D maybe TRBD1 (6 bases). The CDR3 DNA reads TGTGCCAGCAGACAGGGTACAACTAATGAAAAACTGTTTTTT. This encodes CASRQGTTNEKLFF.